This TCR beta chain was captured by sequencing in a study of CD8 T cells in Susac syndrome. Sequencing of TCR beta was performed on blood CD8+ and CD4+ T cells. Controls were drawn from healthy donors and were matched for age and sex. Reverse transcription of roughly 0.5 to 1 ug RNA was carried out with random hexamers. By means of immunoSEQ multiplex PCR, TCR beta CDR3 spanning 54 Vbeta and 13 Jbeta underwent amplification. TCRdb re-analysed the immunoSEQ multiplex PCR reads in MiXCR, keeping a single row per CDR3 protein. This sample has about 69,000 distinct CDR3 sequences, with around 93% found just once. Per the germline V gene, CDR1 is SQVTM and CDR2 is ANQGSEA. V was clipped by 6 bases and J by 6 bases; unmatched bases: 15. The CDR3 sequence is 15 residues long.

V gene TRBV29-1 combines with J gene TRBJ1-1, with TRBD1 matching 8 bases. The sequence was collected from a human donor in good health. Sequenced material: CD8+ T cells from PBMCs. The CDR3 DNA sequence: TGCAGCGTGGACGGACAGGGCGGTTTGGAGTCTGAAGCTTTCTTT. This gives the protein CSVDGQGGLESEAFF.